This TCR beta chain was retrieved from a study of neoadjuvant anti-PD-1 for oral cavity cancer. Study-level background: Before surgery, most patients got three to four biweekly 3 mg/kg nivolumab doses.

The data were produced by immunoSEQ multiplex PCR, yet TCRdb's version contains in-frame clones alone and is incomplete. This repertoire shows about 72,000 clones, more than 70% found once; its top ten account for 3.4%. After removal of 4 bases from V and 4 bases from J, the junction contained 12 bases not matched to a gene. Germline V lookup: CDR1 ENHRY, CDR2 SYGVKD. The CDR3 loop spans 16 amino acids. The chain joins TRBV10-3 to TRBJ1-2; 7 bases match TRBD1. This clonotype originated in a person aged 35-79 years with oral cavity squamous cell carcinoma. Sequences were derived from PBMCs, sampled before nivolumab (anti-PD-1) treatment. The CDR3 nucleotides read TGTGCCATCAGTGCCTCCGACAGGGTGTATGTCTATGGCTACACCTTC. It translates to CAISASDRVYVYGYTF.